This paragraph reports one TCR beta chain. The source of the sample is a study of blood T cell repertoires in COVID-19. Whole-study context: The cDNA or gDNA used as material had been derived from T cells, B-cell-depleted T cells, or PBMCs.

In the authors' methods: Reference gene primers were amplified, and this amplification served to estimate nucleated cell counts. Sequencing was performed with immunoSEQ multiplex PCR; in TCRdb, only in-frame clones are kept and a portion is missing. V and J calls and clone size come straight from that table; D and trimming were deduced from the DNA. The top ten hold approximately 5.1% of the sample, which has hundreds of thousands of clones, about 82% seen once. V shed 6 bases and J 4 bases; nucleotides not matched to a gene: 7. The CDR3 is 14 residues long. The germline V gene encodes CDR1 MNHEY and CDR2 SMNVEV (reference sequence).

Sequences were obtained from peripheral blood. The rearrangement uses TRBV27 and TRBJ2-3, with 7 bases fitting TRBD2. The TCR originated in a man aged 50 or older with active or convalescent COVID-19. In DNA, the CDR3 is TGTGCCAGCAGGATGCGGGAGCGTGCAGATACGCAGTATTTT. Amino acid sequence: CASRMRERADTQYF.